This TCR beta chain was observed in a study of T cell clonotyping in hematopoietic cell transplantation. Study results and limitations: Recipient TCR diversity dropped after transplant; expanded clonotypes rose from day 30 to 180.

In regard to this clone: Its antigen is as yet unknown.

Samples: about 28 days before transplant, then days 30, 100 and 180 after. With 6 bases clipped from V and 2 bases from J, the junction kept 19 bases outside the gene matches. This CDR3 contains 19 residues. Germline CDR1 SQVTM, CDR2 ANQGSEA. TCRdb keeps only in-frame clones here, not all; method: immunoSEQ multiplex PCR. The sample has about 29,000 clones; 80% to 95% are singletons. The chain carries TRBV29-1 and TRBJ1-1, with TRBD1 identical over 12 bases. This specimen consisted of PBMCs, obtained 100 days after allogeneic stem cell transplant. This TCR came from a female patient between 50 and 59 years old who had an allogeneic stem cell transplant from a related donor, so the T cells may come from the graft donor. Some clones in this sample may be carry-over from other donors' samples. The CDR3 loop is CSVLLGLSGTGGYNTEAFF. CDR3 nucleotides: TGCAGCGTCCTTCTGGGCCTCTCCGGGACAGGGGGCTATAACACTGAAGCTTTCTTT.